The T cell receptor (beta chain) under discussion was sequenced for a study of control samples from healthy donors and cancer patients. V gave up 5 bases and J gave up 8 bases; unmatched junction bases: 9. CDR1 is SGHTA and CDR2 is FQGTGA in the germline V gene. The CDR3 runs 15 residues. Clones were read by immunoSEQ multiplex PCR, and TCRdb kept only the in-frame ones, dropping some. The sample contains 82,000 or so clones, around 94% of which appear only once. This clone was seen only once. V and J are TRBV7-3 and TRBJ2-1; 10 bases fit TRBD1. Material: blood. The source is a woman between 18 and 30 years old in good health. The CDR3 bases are TGTGCCAGCAGCATACCCGACAGGGGGCATCATGAGCAGTTCTTC. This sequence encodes CASSIPDRGHHEQFF.